This TCR beta chain was identified in a study of blood T cell repertoires in COVID-19. Study information: T cells, B-cell-depleted T cells, or PBMCs provided the cDNA or gDNA that served as material.

Measured with immunoSEQ multiplex PCR; TCRdb has only the in-frame clones, and not every one. The table records 100,000 to 150,000 clones, about 89% of them present only once. The sequence was collected from a woman aged 55-70 years with acute or convalescent COVID-19. Specimen: peripheral blood.

The CDR3 sequence: CSVGSVTLRGYEQYF. CDR3 in DNA: TGCAGCGTTGGCTCCGTTACACTTCGGGGCTACGAGCAGTACTTC. The chain carries TRBV29-1 and TRBJ2-7, with a tentative D call TRBD2 (5 bases). The length of the CDR3 is 15 residues. Trimming took off 4 bases at V and 3 bases at J, with 19 bases between the two ends. In germline, CDR1 is SQVTM, CDR2 ANQGSEA.